Shown below are 13 T cell receptor beta chains from a single sample sequenced in a study of T cell responses to AZD1222 COVID-19 vaccine. TCRdb keeps only in-frame clones here, not all; method: immunoSEQ multiplex PCR. The data contain fewer than 200,000 clones, just over 85% of them singletons. The specimen was peripheral blood, collected on day 0 of AZD1222 vaccination. The receptors were sampled from an adult in good health.

The V call is TRBV30, the J call TRBJ1-2; no firm D call. V gave up 2 bases and J gave up 6 bases, with 16 bases separating them. The CDR3 is made up of 14 amino acids. Germline CDR1 and CDR2: GTSNPN and SVGIG (reference sequence). The CDR3 region is CAWSFWTVGNGYTF. As DNA, the CDR3 is TGTGCCTGGAGTTTTTGGACTGTAGGGAATGGCTACACCTTC.

V usage is TRBV5-4 and J usage is TRBJ2-2; D remains ambiguous. V lost 4 bases and J lost 4, with 14 bases in between. The germline V gene has CDR1 SGHNT and CDR2 YYREEE (reference sequence). This CDR3 contains 15 residues. Here the CDR3 reads CASSLDLGITGELFF. CDR3 DNA sequence: TGTGCCAGCAGCCTCGACCTGGGGATCACCGGGGAGCTGTTTTTT. The full variable domain, its missing parts supplied by reference TRBV5-4 and TRBJ2-2, is ETGVTQSPTHLIKTRGQQVTLRCSSQSGHNTVSWYQQALGQGPQFIFQYYREEENGRGNFPPRFSGLQFPNYSSELNVNALELDDSALYLCASSLDLGITGELFFGEGSRLTVL.

The CDR3 loop reads CASGPDIHTEAFF. The CDR3 DNA sequence: TGTGCTAGTGGTCCCGATATACACACTGAAGCTTTCTTT. The gene calls are TRBV12-5 and TRBJ1-1; D is unresolved. Trimming cost V 5 bases and J 3 bases, with 10 bases left between them. Germline V lookup: CDR1 LGHNT, CDR2 FRNRAP. This CDR3 is 13 amino acids long. Full variable domain (missing parts from reference TRBV12-5 and TRBJ1-1): DARVTQTPRHKVTEMGQEVTMRCQPILGHNTVFWYRQTMMQGLELLAYFRNRAPLDDSGMPKDRFSAEMPDATLATLKIQPSEPRDSAVYFCASGPDIHTEAFFGQGTRLTVV.

This clone was picked up one time. This chain joins TRBV28 and TRBJ1-3, with D unresolved. V lost 2 bases to trimming and J lost 7 bases, with 3 bases between them. CDR3 size: 11 residues. The germline gives CDR1 MDHEN, CDR2 SYDVKM. Here the CDR3 reads CASSLMNTIYF. DNA of the CDR3: TGTGCCAGCAGTTTAATGAACACCATATATTTT.

This clone was seen just once. The rearrangement joins TRBV7-6 to TRBJ2-5; 10 nucleotides line up with TRBD2. V was pared by 6 bases and J by 3 bases, with 7 bases of the junction left unmatched. Germline V CDR1 and CDR2: SGHVS, FNYEAQ. The CDR3 length is 15 residues. Here the CDR3 DNA reads TGTGCCAGCAGACCAGCGGGGGGGTTAGAAGAGACCCAGTACTTC. Amino acid sequence: CASRPAGGLEETQYF.

The chain combines TRBV5-1 with TRBJ2-3; 7 bases fit TRBD1. CDR1 SGHRS and CDR2 YFSETQ come from the germline V gene. After removal of 4 bases from V and 5 bases from J, the junction contained 10 bases not matched to a gene. This CDR3 contains 15 residues. As DNA, the CDR3 is TGCGCCAGCAGCCCACGCGACAGGGACCAAGATACGCAGTATTTT. Amino acid sequence: CASSPRDRDQDTQYF.

The chain recombines TRBV13 with TRBJ1-1, with TRBD1 as a possible D gene (5 bases). The CDR3 spans 14 residues. Trimming cost V 5 bases and J 11 bases, with 21 bases left between them. Germline V gives CDR1 PRHDT, CDR2 FYEKMQ (reference sequence). Here the CDR3 DNA reads TGTGCCAGCAGCCTAGACCGGGACCCGAGATTTGCTTTCTTT. This sequence encodes CASSLDRDPRFAFF.

The rearrangement joins TRBV18 to TRBJ2-7; 9 positions match TRBD1. This CDR3 region has 17 residues. J was trimmed by 4 bases and V by 6 bases; bases with no gene match: 16. CDR1 and CDR2 (germline): KGHSH, LQKENI. The DNA for the CDR3 is TGTGCCAGCTCCCGAGGGACAGGGAACTCAGGGGATTACGAGCAGTACTTC. This gives the protein CASSRGTGNSGDYEQYF.

About this clone: The germline gene is not matched at one end of the junction; a read error may be the cause. The chain links TRBV7-7 to TRBJ2-5; D gene ambiguous. Germline loops: CDR1 SSHAT, CDR2 FNYEAQ (reference sequence). This CDR3 is built from 13 residues. The CDR3 nucleotides are TGTGCTAGCAGCCCGACAAGACCCTCGGCCCAGTACTTC. Its protein is CASSPTRPSAQYF.

The chain carries TRBV3-1 (or the pseudogene TRBV3-2) and TRBJ2-7, with D perhaps matching TRBD1 or TRBD2 (5 bases each). From germline, CDR1 is LGHDT and CDR2 YNNKEL (reference sequence). The CDR3 is made up of 16 amino acids. V was trimmed by 2 bases and J by 2 bases, leaving 16 bases between them. This CDR3 is CASSQRPRDGTYEQYF. CDR3 nucleotide sequence: TGTGCCAGCAGCCAAAGGCCCCGGGACGGGACCTACGAGCAGTACTTC.

The chain joins TRBV19 to TRBJ1-5, with TRBD1 identical over 8 bases. Germline assignment: CDR1 LNHDA and CDR2 SQIVND (reference sequence). The CDR3 consists of 16 residues. V lost 5 bases and J lost 1; bases outside the gene matches: 7. The CDR3 nucleotides read TGTGCCAGTAGTCCACGACAGGGGTCGAGCAATCAGCCCCAGCATTTT. Its translation is CASSPRQGSSNQPQHF.

This chain connects TRBV19 to TRBJ1-5; D remains unclear. Looked up from germline, CDR1 is LNHDA and CDR2 is SQIVND (reference sequence). V was clipped by 1 base and J by 6 bases, with 4 bases between them. The CDR3 extends over 12 amino acids. The CDR3 spells CASSIGAQPQHF. The CDR3 bases are TGTGCCAGTAGTATAGGTGCTCAGCCCCAGCATTTT.

This sequence joins TRBV27 and TRBJ1-3; the match to TRBD1 covers 10 bases. V was pared by 2 bases and J by 4 bases, with 14 bases of the junction left unmatched. Germline assignment: CDR1 MNHEY and CDR2 SMNVEV (reference sequence). This CDR3 spans 19 amino acids. CDR3 amino acids: CASSLGPRQGANQGNTIYF. CDR3 in DNA: TGTGCCAGCAGTTTAGGGCCCCGACAGGGGGCTAATCAAGGAAACACCATATATTTT.